These T cell receptor beta chains were read from a single sample in a study of blood T cell repertoires in COVID-19. The assay was immunoSEQ multiplex PCR, and TCRdb's table has in-frame clones only and misses some. The table has about 170,000 clones, approximately 86% seen once; the top ten hold 6.9%. The sequencing input was peripheral blood. Source of these receptors: an elderly man with COVID-19, enrolled during active disease. Each CDR3 is given with its conserved first and last residue. Each record gives: V gene, D gene, J gene, CDR3 DNA, CDR3 protein. D genes are given only for firm matches.

TRBV12-5	TRBD2	TRBJ2-2	TGTGCTAGTTCGAACGGGAGGGCTGGCACCGGGGAGCTGTTTTTT	CASSNGRAGTGELFF
TRBV18	TRBD1	TRBJ2-1	TGTGCCAGCTCCTACCAGAGTGTGAACAGGGGTAATGAGCAGTTCTTC	CASSYQSVNRGNEQFF
TRBV7-9	-	TRBJ1-6	TGTGCCAGCAGCCGTCCGGGGAGGGGATCACCCCTCCACTTT	CASSRPGRGSPLHF
TRBV11-3	TRBD1	TRBJ1-1	TGTGCCAGCAGCTCCGGACCCGCACGGACAGGAGGGGACACTGAAGCTTTCTTT	CASSSGPARTGGDTEAFF
TRBV6-2/TRBV6-3	-	TRBJ1-6	TGTGCCAGCAGTTACAACAGGGTTAGTTCACCCCTCCACTTT	CASSYNRVSSPLHF
TRBV7-2	-	TRBJ1-1	TGTGCCAGCAGCTTTGGTACCGGGATGAACACTGAAGCTTTCTTT	CASSFGTGMNTEAFF
TRBV19	TRBD1	TRBJ1-4	TGTGCCAGCACGACAGGGGATAATGAAAAACTGTTTTTT	CASTTGDNEKLFF
TRBV5-1	TRBD1	TRBJ1-1	TGCGCCAGCAGCCCCGGGGACAGGGAGGACACTGAAGCTTTCTTT	CASSPGDREDTEAFF
TRBV19	TRBD1	TRBJ1-4	TGTGCCAGTACCAAAGGGGACAGTAATGAAAAACTGTTTTTT	CASTKGDSNEKLFF
TRBV3-1/TRBV3-2	-	TRBJ1-2	TGTGCCAGCAGCCAAGGGACACAGGGTTTTGGCTACACCTTC	CASSQGTQGFGYTF